This T cell receptor (beta chain) derives from a study of CXCR3-negative and CXCR3-positive naive CD8 T cells. Study-level points and caveats: CXCR3-negative naive cells had less hydrophobic TRB CDR3s than did CXCR3-positive naive cells.

About this clonotype: The antigen is undetermined.

Per germline, CDR1 SGHRS and CDR2 YFSETQ. The CDR3 is 15 residues long. UMI-tagged TRB cDNA libraries were built via 5' RACE. Using the 5' RACE reads, TCRdb records one entry per CDR3 protein without DNA. Recorded for this sample: under 150,000 distinct CDR3 sequences. The receptor's source is a human donor in good health. Some clones in this sample may be carry-over from other donors' samples. V gene TRBV5-1 combines with J gene TRBJ1-3; checking the TCRdb D call of TRBD1 is not possible without DNA. The sample taken for sequencing was naive CXCR3+ CD8+ T cells from blood. The subset is: CD45RO-CCR7+CD27+CD95- naive CD8+ T cells expressing CXCR3 (TNR3+). CDR3 in amino acids: CASMGQGVSGNTIYF.